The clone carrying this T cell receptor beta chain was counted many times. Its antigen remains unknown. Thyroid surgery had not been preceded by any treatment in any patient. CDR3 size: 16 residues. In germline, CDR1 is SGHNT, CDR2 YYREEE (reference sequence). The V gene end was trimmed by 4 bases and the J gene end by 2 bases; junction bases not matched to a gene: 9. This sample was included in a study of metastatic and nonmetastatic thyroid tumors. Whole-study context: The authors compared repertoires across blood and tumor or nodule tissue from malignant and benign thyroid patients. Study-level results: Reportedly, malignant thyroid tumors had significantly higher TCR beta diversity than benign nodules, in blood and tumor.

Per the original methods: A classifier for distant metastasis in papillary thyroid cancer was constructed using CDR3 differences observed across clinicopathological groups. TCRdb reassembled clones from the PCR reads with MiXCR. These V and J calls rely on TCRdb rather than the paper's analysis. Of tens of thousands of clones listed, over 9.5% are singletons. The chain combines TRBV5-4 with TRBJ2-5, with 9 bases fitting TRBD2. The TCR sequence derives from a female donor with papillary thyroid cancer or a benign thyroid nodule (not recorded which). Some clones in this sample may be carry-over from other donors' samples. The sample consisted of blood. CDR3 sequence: CASSPGAGGGQETQYF. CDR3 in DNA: TGTGCCAGCAGCCCGGGGGCGGGAGGGGGGCAAGAGACCCAGTACTTC.